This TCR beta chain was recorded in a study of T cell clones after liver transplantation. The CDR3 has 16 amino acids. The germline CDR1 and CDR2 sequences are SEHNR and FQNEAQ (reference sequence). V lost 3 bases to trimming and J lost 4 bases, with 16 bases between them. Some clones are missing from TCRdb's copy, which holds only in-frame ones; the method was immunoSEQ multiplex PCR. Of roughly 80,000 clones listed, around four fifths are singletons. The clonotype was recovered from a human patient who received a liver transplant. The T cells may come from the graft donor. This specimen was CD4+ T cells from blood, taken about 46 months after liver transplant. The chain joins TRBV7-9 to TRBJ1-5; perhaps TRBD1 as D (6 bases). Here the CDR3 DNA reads TGTGCCAGCAGCTTGAATACTCAGGGGCAAAATCAGCCCCAGCATTTT. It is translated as CASSLNTQGQNQPQHF.